A single sample is the source of the 21 T cell receptor beta chains below, sequenced in a study of blood T cell repertoires in COVID-19. Measured with immunoSEQ multiplex PCR; TCRdb has only the in-frame clones, and not every one. The sample lists about 130,000 clones, about 83% occurring once. The sequenced material came from peripheral blood. The receptors shown here come from a human donor in a cohort sampled during active COVID-19.

This chain joins TRBV29-1 and TRBJ2-5, with a possible D match to TRBD2 (6 bases). The CDR3 is made up of 15 amino acids. The germline CDR1 and CDR2 sequences are SQVTM and ANQGSEA. Trimming stripped 6 bases from V and 4 bases from J, with 21 bases between. CDR3 sequence (DNA): TGCAGCGTCCAAAGAGGACTATCACCTGTAGAGACCCAGTACTTC. Its protein product is CSVQRGLSPVETQYF.

This chain connects TRBV29-1 to TRBJ1-2; D is possibly TRBD1 (6 bases). V lost 4 bases and J lost 8, with 17 bases in between. The CDR3 extends over 13 amino acids. Germline assignment: CDR1 SQVTM and CDR2 ANQGSEA. The CDR3 bases are TGCAGCGTTGCTCCCACGCGGGGGCACGGCTACACCTTC. It encodes CSVAPTRGHGYTF.

This chain connects TRBV5-1 to TRBJ2-1; TRBD1 aligns across 9 bases. CDR3 length: 15 residues. Unmatched junction bases numbered 4, after V lost 4 bases and J lost 2 bases. The germline gives CDR1 SGHRS, CDR2 YFSETQ. The CDR3 nucleotides read TGCGCCAGCAGCCGCGGACAGGGGCCCTACAATGAGCAGTTCTTC. Translating gives CASSRGQGPYNEQFF.

V gene TRBV3-1 (or the pseudogene TRBV3-2) combines with J gene TRBJ2-7; a possible D gene is TRBD1 (5 bases). CDR1 and CDR2 from the germline V gene are LGHDT and YNNKEL (reference sequence). V was clipped by 0 bases and J by 3 bases, with 9 bases between them. The CDR3 extends over 14 amino acids. The CDR3 reads CASSQEGVLYEQYF. In nucleotides, the CDR3 is TGTGCCAGCAGCCAAGAAGGGGTCCTCTACGAGCAGTACTTC.

J is TRBJ1-2 and V is TRBV23-1; no clear D. TRBV23-1 is sorted into the ORF group, with uncertain function. Trimming took 1 base from V and 8 from J, leaving 11 bases between them. The CDR3 is made up of 13 amino acids. CDR3 amino acids: CASSQLQRRGYTF. The CDR3 coding sequence is TGCGCCAGCAGTCAATTGCAGCGGAGGGGCTACACCTTC.

The chain joins TRBV19 to TRBJ1-3, with no clear D. Trimming pared 7 bases from V and 0 bases from J, leaving 10 bases between. The CDR3 loop spans 14 amino acids. Germline-derived CDR1 and CDR2 are LNHDA and SQIVND (reference sequence). The CDR3 DNA follows: TGTGCCAGTACCCTCCTACTCTCTGGAAACACCATATATTTT. Translated, it gives CASTLLLSGNTIYF.

This clone was observed a single time. This chain uses TRBV5-1 with TRBJ2-7; D is possibly TRBD1 (7 bases). The length of the CDR3 is 15 residues. V lost 4 bases to trimming and J lost 4 bases, with 18 bases between them. Germline V gives CDR1 SGHRS, CDR2 YFSETQ. CDR3 nucleotides: TGCGCCAGCAGCGGCGGGACAGCAGAGGTATACGAGCAGTACTTC. It codes for CASSGGTAEVYEQYF.

This clone occurred a few times. The V and J genes are TRBV5-1 and TRBJ1-2; no clear D gene. The V and J ends lost 1 base and 3 bases respectively, with 19 bases between them. The CDR3 consists of 17 residues. Germline V gene data show CDR1 as SGHRS and CDR2 as YFSETQ. The CDR3 reads CASSLSPLSVAHYGYTF. In nucleotides, the CDR3 is TGCGCCAGCAGCTTGTCCCCCCTCTCTGTGGCCCACTATGGCTACACCTTC.

V usage is TRBV4-1 and J usage is TRBJ1-1; D perhaps matches TRBD1 (5 bases). The CDR3 runs 15 residues. V was clipped by 0 bases and J by 6 bases, with 14 bases between them. The V gene's germline CDR1 is MGHRA and CDR2 YSYEKL. The CDR3 DNA sequence: TGCGCCAGCAGCCAAGAGGTGACAGCGAAACCTGAAGCTTTCTTT. This codes for CASSQEVTAKPEAFF.

The chain couples TRBV30 to TRBJ2-7; no clear D. This CDR3 spans 13 amino acids. Germline loops: CDR1 GTSNPN, CDR2 SVGIG (reference sequence). Trimming left V 0 bases short and J 7 bases short, with 13 bases between. In DNA form, the CDR3 reads TGTGCCTGGAGTGTACCGCCCAGACAAGAGCAGTACTTC. This codes for CAWSVPPRQEQYF.

The CDR3 region is CASSLQGLVWGYTF. The CDR3 DNA reads as TGCGCCAGCAGCTTGCAGGGGCTGGTGTGGGGCTACACCTTC. The rearrangement uses TRBV5-1 and TRBJ1-2; D is perhaps TRBD1 (6 bases). Trimming removed 1 base from V and 8 bases from J, with 15 bases in between. The CDR3 is 14 residues long. Looked up from germline, CDR1 is SGHRS and CDR2 is YFSETQ. The complete variable domain, with remaining parts taken from reference TRBV5-1 and TRBJ1-2, reads KAGVTQTPRYLIKTRGQQVTLSCSPISGHRSVSWYQQTPGQGLQFLFEYFSETQRNKGNFPGRFSGRQFSNSRSEMNVSTLELGDSALYLCASSLQGLVWGYTFGSGTRLTVV.

The chain couples TRBV21-1 to TRBJ1-1; TRBD1 reflects the table's D call only, with no check against the DNA. TRBV21-1 is a documented pseudogene. The CDR3 has 16 residues. The CDR3: CAGAAGRSDMNTEAFF. CDR3 DNA sequence: TGTGCCGGGGCCGCCGGCCGGAGCGACATGAACACTGAAGCTTTCTTT.

The chain combines TRBV3-1 (or the pseudogene TRBV3-2) with TRBJ2-7; 11 bases are a match to TRBD2. V lost 4 bases, J lost 6 bases, and 8 bases stayed unmatched. Germline assignment: CDR1 LGHDT and CDR2 YNNKEL (reference sequence). The CDR3 runs to 15 residues. CDR3 region: CASSPHSGGAPEQYF. As DNA, the CDR3 is TGTGCCAGCAGCCCCCATAGCGGGGGGGCTCCCGAGCAGTACTTC.

This clone was detected once. The chain uses TRBV10-3 and TRBJ2-1, with D perhaps TRBD2 (5 bases). V gave up 0 bases and J gave up 3 bases, with 9 bases separating them. This CDR3 region has 15 residues. Germline V CDR1 and CDR2: ENHRY, SYGVKD. CDR3 amino acids: CAISESNGDYNEQFF. In DNA form, the CDR3 reads TGTGCCATCAGTGAGTCGAACGGGGACTACAATGAGCAGTTCTTC.

The V gene is TRBV11-2, the J gene TRBJ2-7; D might be TRBD1 (6 bases). Trimming pared 2 bases from V and 3 bases from J, leaving 14 bases between. The CDR3 runs to 15 residues. Per the germline V gene, CDR1 is SGHAT and CDR2 is FQNNGV. The CDR3 loop is CASSLSAQGNYEQYF. The CDR3 nucleotides read TGTGCCAGCAGCTTAAGTGCTCAGGGGAACTACGAGCAGTACTTC.

In this sample, this clone turned up once. The gene calls are TRBV6-5 and TRBJ2-1, with D maybe TRBD1 (6 bases). The CDR3 is 14 amino acids. The V and J ends lost 2 bases and 7 bases respectively, with 12 bases between them. Germline V lookup: CDR1 MNHEY, CDR2 SVGAGI. CDR3 sequence: CASSYVGAWNEQFF. The CDR3, as DNA: TGTGCCAGCAGTTACGTGGGGGCCTGGAATGAGCAGTTCTTC.

The rearrangement uses TRBV5-1 and TRBJ2-3; D may be TRBD2 (6 bases). Germline values: CDR1 SGHRS, CDR2 YFSETQ. V lost 5 bases and J lost 0, with 10 bases in between. The length of the CDR3 is 14 residues. The CDR3 DNA follows: TGCGCCAGCAGACCGGGACTTAGCACAGATACGCAGTATTTT. Encoded protein: CASRPGLSTDTQYF.

The V call is TRBV5-4, the J call TRBJ2-7; 9 bases are shared with TRBD1. V lost 4 bases to trimming and J lost 0 bases; unmatched junction nucleotides: 5. The germline CDR1 and CDR2 sequences are SGHNT and YYREEE (reference sequence). CDR3 length equals 15 residues. CDR3 sequence reads: CASSVQGASSYEQYF. CDR3 DNA sequence: TGTGCCAGCAGCGTACAGGGGGCTAGCTCCTACGAGCAGTACTTC.

The gene calls are TRBV2 and TRBJ2-1; tentatively, D is TRBD2 (6 bases). This CDR3 is 15 amino acids long. The V gene lost 4 bases and the J gene lost 4 bases, with 14 bases spanning the gap. From germline, CDR1 is SNHLY and CDR2 FYNNEI. This CDR3 reads CASSVGGAGYNEQFF. The CDR3 DNA is TGTGCCAGCAGTGTCGGAGGGGCGGGATACAATGAGCAGTTCTTC.

The chain couples TRBV5-1 to TRBJ2-4; 7 bases match TRBD1. CDR1 is SGHRS, CDR2 YFSETQ, per germline. The CDR3 consists of 16 residues. The junction had 14 bases not matched to a gene; V was cut back by 2 bases and J by 9 bases. CDR3 amino acids: CASSFRGGQPQGIQYF. The CDR3 DNA reads TGCGCCAGCAGCTTCCGAGGGGGACAGCCTCAAGGCATTCAGTACTTC.

This clone has only a few counts. The chain has TRBV2 and TRBJ1-1; TRBD1 is a possible D gene (6 bases). CDR3 length: 14 amino acids. CDR1 SNHLY and CDR2 FYNNEI come from the germline V gene. Deletions cut 7 bases from V and 1 base from J, with 13 bases between. The CDR3, as DNA: TGTGCCAGCACCGCTGACAGGAGGAACACTGAAGCTTTCTTT. Protein product: CASTADRRNTEAFF.